Each of the 5 T cell receptor beta chains below was sequenced from the same sample in a study of breast tumors, draining lymph nodes, adjacent tissues. Breast cancer patients provided tissue from their axillary draining lymph nodes. TCRdb called the multiplex PCR reads again in MiXCR, with one record for every CDR3 protein. The sample includes 150,000 to 200,000 distinct CDR3 sequences, 33% of them seen just once. The sequencing sample was made of axillary lymph node tissue. These receptors were taken from a female donor with breast cancer. Some clones in this sample may be carry-over from other donors' samples.

This clonotype was seen ten or more times. This chain joins TRBV20-1 and TRBJ2-7, with 13 bases aligning to TRBD2. The CDR3 spans 15 residues. The junction had 4 bases not matched to a gene; V was cut back by 3 bases and J by 2 bases. Looked up from germline, CDR1 is DFQATT and CDR2 is SNEGSKA (reference sequence). CDR3 nucleotide sequence: TGCAGTGCTAGCGGACTAGCGGGGGAACCCTACGAGCAGTACTTC. It encodes CSASGLAGEPYEQYF.

This clonotype has only a few counts. Since a much larger clone is just one base distant, this may be a read error. J is TRBJ1-4 and V is TRBV6-5, with D possibly being TRBD1 (5 bases). CDR1 and CDR2 (germline): MNHEY, SVGAGI. The CDR3 length is 15 residues. The DNA for the CDR3 is TGTGCCAGCAGTCACTCGACAGTGACTAATGAAAAACTGTTTTTT. Protein product: CASSHSTVTNEKLFF.

This clonotype was detected only a few times. The J gene is TRBJ2-7, the V gene TRBV11-1; 7 nucleotides match TRBD1. Trimming at V came to 6 bases and at J to 2 bases, leaving 7 bases not matched to a gene. CDR1 SGHAT and CDR2 FQDESV come from the germline V gene (reference sequence). The CDR3 length is 14 residues. The CDR3 sequence: CASRPDRVTYEQYF. The CDR3 DNA is TGTGCCAGCAGACCCGACAGGGTGACCTACGAGCAGTACTTC.

This clonotype has at least ten counts. This sequence joins TRBV6-5 and TRBJ1-2; D ambiguous. Deletions cut 1 base from V and 5 bases from J, with 14 bases between. CDR1 is MNHEY and CDR2 is SVGAGI in the germline V gene. There are 15 residues in the CDR3. Here the CDR3 reads CASSYFPGSGYGYTF. For the CDR3, the DNA is TGTGCCAGCAGTTACTTTCCGGGCAGCGGGTATGGCTACACCTTC.

This clonotype was seen at least ten times. The chain joins TRBV19 to TRBJ1-4; D is undetermined. V lost 3 bases, J lost 6 bases, and 8 bases lay in between. The length of the CDR3 is 13 residues. The germline gives CDR1 LNHDA, CDR2 SQIVND (reference sequence). CDR3 protein: CASSMNRDEKLFF. The CDR3 DNA sequence: TGTGCCAGTAGTATGAACCGGGATGAAAAACTGTTTTTT.